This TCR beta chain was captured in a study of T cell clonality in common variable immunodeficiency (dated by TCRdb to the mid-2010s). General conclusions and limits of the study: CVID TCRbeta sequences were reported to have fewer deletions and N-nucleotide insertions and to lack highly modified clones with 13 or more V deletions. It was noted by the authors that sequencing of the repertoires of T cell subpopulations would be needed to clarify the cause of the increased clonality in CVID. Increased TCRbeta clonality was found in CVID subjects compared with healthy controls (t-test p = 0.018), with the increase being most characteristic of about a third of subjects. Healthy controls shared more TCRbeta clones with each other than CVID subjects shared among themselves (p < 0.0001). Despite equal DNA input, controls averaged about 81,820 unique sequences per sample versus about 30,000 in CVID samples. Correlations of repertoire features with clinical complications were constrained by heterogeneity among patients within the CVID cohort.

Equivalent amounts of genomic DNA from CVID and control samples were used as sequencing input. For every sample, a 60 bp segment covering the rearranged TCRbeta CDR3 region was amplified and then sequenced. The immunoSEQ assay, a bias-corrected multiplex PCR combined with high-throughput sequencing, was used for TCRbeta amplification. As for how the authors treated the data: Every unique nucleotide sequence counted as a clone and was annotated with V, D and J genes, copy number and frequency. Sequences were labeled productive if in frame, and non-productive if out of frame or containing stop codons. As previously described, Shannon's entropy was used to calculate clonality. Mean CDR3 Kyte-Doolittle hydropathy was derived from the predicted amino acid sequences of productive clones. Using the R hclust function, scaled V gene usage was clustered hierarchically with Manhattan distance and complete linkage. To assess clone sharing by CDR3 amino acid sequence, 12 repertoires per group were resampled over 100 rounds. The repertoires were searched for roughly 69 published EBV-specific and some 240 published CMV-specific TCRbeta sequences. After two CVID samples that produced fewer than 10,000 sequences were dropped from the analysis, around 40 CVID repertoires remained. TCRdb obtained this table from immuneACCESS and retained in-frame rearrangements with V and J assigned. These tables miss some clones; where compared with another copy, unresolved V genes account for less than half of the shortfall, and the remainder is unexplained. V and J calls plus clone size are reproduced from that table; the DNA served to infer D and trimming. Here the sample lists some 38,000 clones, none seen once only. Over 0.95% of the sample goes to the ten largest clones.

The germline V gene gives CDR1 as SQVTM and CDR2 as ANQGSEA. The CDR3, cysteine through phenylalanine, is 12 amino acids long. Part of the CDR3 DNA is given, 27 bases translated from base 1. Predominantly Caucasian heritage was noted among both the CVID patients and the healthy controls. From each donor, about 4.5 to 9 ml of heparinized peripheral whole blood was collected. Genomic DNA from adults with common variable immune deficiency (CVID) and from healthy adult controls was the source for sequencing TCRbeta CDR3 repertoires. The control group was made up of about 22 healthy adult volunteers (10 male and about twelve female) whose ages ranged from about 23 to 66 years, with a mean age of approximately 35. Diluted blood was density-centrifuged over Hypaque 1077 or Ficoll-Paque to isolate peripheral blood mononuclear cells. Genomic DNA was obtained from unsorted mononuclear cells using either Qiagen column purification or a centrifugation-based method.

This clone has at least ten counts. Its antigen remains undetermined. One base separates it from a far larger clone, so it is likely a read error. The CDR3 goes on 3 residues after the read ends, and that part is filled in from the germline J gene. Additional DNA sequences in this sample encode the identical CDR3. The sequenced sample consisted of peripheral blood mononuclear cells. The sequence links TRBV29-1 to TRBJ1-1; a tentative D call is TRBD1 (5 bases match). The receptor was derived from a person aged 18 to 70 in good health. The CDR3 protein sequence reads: CSVARQGTEAFF. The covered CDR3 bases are TGCAGTGTTGCACGGCAGGGAACTGAA.